A selection of T cell receptor beta chains follows, all from one sample in a study of Graves' ophthalmopathy and Graves' hyperthyroidism. MiXCR was run by TCRdb on the multiplex PCR reads, yielding one entry per CDR3 protein. In the table there are roughly 350,000 distinct CDR3 sequences, approximately 18% of which are singletons. Sequenced: peripheral blood. The receptor source for this set is an adult woman with stable Graves' hyperthyroidism. Each CDR3 is given with its conserved first and last residue. The D gene is left open where the match is weak. Clone sizes are given selectively: once, few, many, or a class where the clone is expanded.

D: TRBD1; size: many; V: TRBV29-1; J: TRBJ2-7; DNA: TGCAGCGTGACTGACGACAGGGGGCTCTACGAGCAGTACTTC; CDR3: CSVTDDRGLYEQYF
D: NA; size: NA; V: TRBV2; J: TRBJ1-5; DNA: TGTGCCAGCAGTGGCCAGCGCAATCAGCCCCAGCATTTT; CDR3: CASSGQRNQPQHF
D: NA; size: few; V: TRBV11-2; J: TRBJ1-2; DNA: TGTGCCAGCAGCTTATGGTCCAACTATGGCTACACCTTC; CDR3: CASSLWSNYGYTF
D: TRBD2; size: many; V: TRBV2; J: TRBJ2-4; DNA: TGTGCCAGCAGTGGCGGGGGACTAGCCAAAAACATTCAGTACTTC; CDR3: CASSGGGLAKNIQYF
D: NA; size: NA; V: TRBV13; J: TRBJ2-4; DNA: TGTGCCAGCAGCTCATGGACAGGGAGGGGAAACATTCAGTACTTC; CDR3: CASSSWTGRGNIQYF
D: NA; size: many; V: TRBV12-3/TRBV12-4; J: TRBJ1-1; DNA: TGTGCCAGCAGTTTTGTTTCCGATCGTGACACTGAAGCTTTCTTT; CDR3: CASSFVSDRDTEAFF
D: NA; size: many; V: TRBV7-9; J: TRBJ2-5; DNA: TGTGCCAGCAGCTTAGAGGCAGGGAGAGATGCCCAGTACTTC; CDR3: CASSLEAGRDAQYF
D: NA; size: many; V: TRBV28; J: TRBJ1-2; DNA: TGTGCCAGCAGTGATCCGGCAGGCTATGGCTACACCTTC; CDR3: CASSDPAGYGYTF
D: NA; size: few; V: TRBV19; J: TRBJ2-7; DNA: TGTGCCAGTAGTATGAAAGATCCTCTTGAGCAGTACTTC; CDR3: CASSMKDPLEQYF
D: NA; size: many; V: TRBV19; J: TRBJ1-1; DNA: TGTGCCAGTAGTATACAAGGGTCTAGGACTGAAGCTTTCTTT; CDR3: CASSIQGSRTEAFF
D: TRBD1; size: NA; V: TRBV30; J: TRBJ2-4; DNA: TGTGCCTGGTCGAAACAGGGACAGGGGGGTGGCAAAAACATTCAGTACTTC; CDR3: CAWSKQGQGGGKNIQYF
D: TRBD1; size: many; V: TRBV6-5; J: TRBJ2-5; DNA: TGTGCCAGCAGTTACTCTGGGACAGGGGGCGTGGAGACCCAGTACTTC; CDR3: CASSYSGTGGVETQYF
D: NA; size: many; V: TRBV6-2/TRBV6-3; J: TRBJ2-5; DNA: TGTGCCAGCAGGACGGGGGAGAGGACCCAGTACTTC; CDR3: CASRTGERTQYF
D: NA; size: many; V: TRBV5-1; J: TRBJ2-2; DNA: TGCGCCAGCAGCCTCGCTAGGAACACCGGGGAGCTGTTTTTT; CDR3: CASSLARNTGELFF
D: NA; size: many; V: TRBV10-3; J: TRBJ2-7; DNA: TGTGCCATCATTAAGGAAAAAACGAGCTCCTACGAGCAGTACTTC; CDR3: CAIIKEKTSSYEQYF
D: TRBD1; size: many; V: TRBV12-3/TRBV12-4; J: TRBJ2-4; DNA: TGTGCCAGCAGGCCTGACAGGGGGGACATTAAGTACTTC; CDR3: CASRPDRGDIKYF
D: TRBD1; size: many; V: TRBV6-1; J: TRBJ2-7; DNA: TGTGCCAGCAGTGAAGCGAACAGGGGGCCCTACGAGCAGTACTTC; CDR3: CASSEANRGPYEQYF
D: TRBD1; size: many; V: TRBV27; J: TRBJ1-1; DNA: TGTGCCAGCAGTCGTAGGGGGCTGAACACTGAAGCTTTCTTT; CDR3: CASSRRGLNTEAFF
D: NA; size: NA; V: TRBV11-2; J: TRBJ2-2; DNA: TGTGCCAGCAGCTTACTGGAGGGCCTAGGGACCGGGGAGCTGTTTTTT; CDR3: CASSLLEGLGTGELFF
D: TRBD2; size: many; V: TRBV6-5; J: TRBJ2-7; DNA: TGTGCCAGCAGTTACTCGACCCGACTAGCGGGAGACTTGGACGAGCAGTACTTC; CDR3: CASSYSTRLAGDLDEQYF
D: NA; size: many; V: TRBV29-1; J: TRBJ2-7; DNA: TGCAGCGTTGAAGTACCGGGACTCATATACGAGCAGTACTTC; CDR3: CSVEVPGLIYEQYF
D: NA; size: many; V: TRBV4-3; J: TRBJ2-5; DNA: TGCGCCAGCAGCCAAGGGAGCAGAGAAGAGACCCAGTACTTC; CDR3: CASSQGSREETQYF
D: NA; size: many; V: TRBV30; J: TRBJ1-2; DNA: TGTGCCTGGACCCCTCCGGGGGGGTTCTATGGCTACACCTTC; CDR3: CAWTPPGGFYGYTF
D: TRBD1; size: many; V: TRBV20-1; J: TRBJ1-2; DNA: TGCAGTCACCAGGGGGCAATGGGCTACACCTTC; CDR3: CSHQGAMGYTF
D: TRBD1; size: many; V: TRBV2; J: TRBJ2-5; DNA: TGTGCCAGCAGTGCCAGGGGGCGACACCAAGAGACCCAGTACTTC; CDR3: CASSARGRHQETQYF
D: NA; size: many; V: TRBV5-1; J: TRBJ1-1; DNA: TGCGCCAGCAGCTTGACCGGGACCCCGAACACTGAAGCTTTCTTT; CDR3: CASSLTGTPNTEAFF
D: NA; size: NA; V: TRBV20-1; J: TRBJ1-5; DNA: TGCAGTGCTAGGGCGGGGGATAGCAATCAGCCCCAGCATTTT; CDR3: CSARAGDSNQPQHF
D: NA; size: many; V: TRBV5-5; J: TRBJ1-1; DNA: TGTGCCAGCAGCTTGTTTGGTCAGGCTCACGAAGCTTTCTTT; CDR3: CASSLFGQAHEAFF
D: TRBD2; size: many; V: TRBV9; J: TRBJ2-7; DNA: TGTGCCAGCAGCGTAGGAGGGGGACTAGCGGGAGTATACGAGCAGTACTTC; CDR3: CASSVGGGLAGVYEQYF
D: TRBD1; size: many; V: TRBV28; J: TRBJ1-2; DNA: TGTGCCAGCAGCCTGACAGGGGGCTCTTCCGTCTATGGCTACACCTTC; CDR3: CASSLTGGSSVYGYTF
D: NA; size: few; V: TRBV9; J: TRBJ1-2; DNA: TGTGCCAGCAGCGTAGTTTCTGGCTATGGCTACACCTTC; CDR3: CASSVVSGYGYTF
D: TRBD2; size: NA; V: TRBV10-3; J: TRBJ2-7; DNA: TGTGCCATCAGTGCCGGGGGGGAGGGGAGCTCCTACGAGCAGTACTTC; CDR3: CAISAGGEGSSYEQYF
D: NA; size: many; V: TRBV20-1; J: TRBJ1-1; DNA: TGCAGTGCTAATTTCGGGGCTCGAGCTGAAGCTTTCTTT; CDR3: CSANFGARAEAFF
D: TRBD2; size: few; V: TRBV12-3/TRBV12-4; J: TRBJ2-5; DNA: TGTGCCAGCAGTTTTGGCGGGAGGGCTGAGACCCAGTACTTC; CDR3: CASSFGGRAETQYF
D: NA; size: many; V: TRBV27; J: TRBJ2-7; DNA: TGTGCCAGCAGTTTTGGGGGGAGTACCTACGAGCAGTACTTC; CDR3: CASSFGGSTYEQYF
D: NA; size: many; V: TRBV7-9; J: TRBJ1-3; DNA: TGTGCCAGCAGCTTAGAGGAAAACACCATATATTTT; CDR3: CASSLEENTIYF
D: NA; size: many; V: TRBV29-1; J: TRBJ2-5; DNA: TGCAGCGACTTACAGAAAGAGACCCAGTACTTC; CDR3: CSDLQKETQYF
D: TRBD1; size: NA; V: TRBV5-1; J: TRBJ1-1; DNA: TGCGCCAGCAGCTCAACAGGGACAGCCATGAACACTGAAGCTTTCTTT; CDR3: CASSSTGTAMNTEAFF
D: NA; size: few; V: TRBV11-1; J: TRBJ1-3; DNA: TGTGCCAGCAGCGTAAGGGTTCGGGACTCTGGAAACACCATATATTTT; CDR3: CASSVRVRDSGNTIYF
D: NA; size: many; V: TRBV12-3/TRBV12-4; J: TRBJ1-5; DNA: TGTGCCAGCAGTTTATCTTATAGCAATCAGCCCCAGCATTTT; CDR3: CASSLSYSNQPQHF
D: NA; size: NA; V: TRBV4-1; J: TRBJ1-1; DNA: TGCGCCAGCAGTCCTCGGGTTCGGGGGAGAACTGAAGCTTTCTTT; CDR3: CASSPRVRGRTEAFF
D: TRBD1; size: many; V: TRBV20-1; J: TRBJ2-7; DNA: TGCAGTGCTAGGGGTGCGGCAGGGGGAAAATACGAGCAGTACTTC; CDR3: CSARGAAGGKYEQYF
D: TRBD1; size: many; V: TRBV19; J: TRBJ2-2; DNA: TGTGCCAGTAGTTATGACAGGGACGCCGGGGAGCTGTTTTTT; CDR3: CASSYDRDAGELFF
D: NA; size: many; V: TRBV27; J: TRBJ2-5; DNA: TGTGCCAGCAGTACCCGGGGCCAAGAGACCCAGTACTTC; CDR3: CASSTRGQETQYF
D: TRBD1; size: many; V: TRBV29-1; J: TRBJ1-2; DNA: TGCAGCGTTGGGACAGGGACCTATGGCTACACCTTC; CDR3: CSVGTGTYGYTF